These 9 T cell receptor beta chains were all obtained from the same sample, sequenced in a study of T cells in Graves' hyperthyroidism and ophthalmopathy. The source material, RNA transcripts, was used to amplify TCR beta CDR3 regions. The TCR CDR3 first-round RT-PCR relied on the HTBI primer set. TCRdb re-derived calls from the multiplex PCR reads in MiXCR, one entry per CDR3 protein. The sample carries approximately 490,000 distinct CDR3 sequences, under 25% recorded once. The sample comprised blood. The receptors derive from a woman aged 70-85 years with Graves' ophthalmopathy.

The gene calls are TRBV5-6 and TRBJ1-2, with TRBD1 as a possible D gene (5 bases). The V gene lost 0 bases and the J gene lost 14 bases, with 17 bases spanning the gap. CDR1 is SGHDT and CDR2 is YYEEEE in the germline V gene. The CDR3 is 13 residues long. The CDR3 region is CASSLGLHPGATF. CDR3 nucleotides: TGTGCCAGCAGCTTGGGTCTTCACCCCGGGGCAACCTTC.

This clonotype occurred many times. This rearrangement joins TRBV2 to TRBJ2-5; D is ambiguous. Trimming cost V 7 bases and J 6 bases, with 9 bases left between them. CDR3 length equals 11 residues. Germline V gives CDR1 SNHLY, CDR2 FYNNEI. The CDR3 bases are TGTGCCAGCACCGACCGGAAGACCCAGTACTTC. Translation: CASTDRKTQYF.

There are many counts of this clonotype. The rearrangement uses TRBV12-3 or TRBV12-4 and TRBJ1-5, with D unresolved. This CDR3 is 15 amino acids long. Trimming removed 7 bases from V and 2 bases from J, with 15 bases in between. The CDR3 nucleotides read TGTGCCAGCACCCCTGGCGGGGAAGGCAATCAGCCCCAGCATTTT. Translation: CASTPGGEGNQPQHF.

The V gene is TRBV18, the J gene TRBJ2-2, with D hard to call. This CDR3 has 13 amino acids. Between the trimmed V and J ends, which lost 2 bases and 6 bases, there was a span of 7 bases. The germline V gene has CDR1 KGHSH and CDR2 LQKENI. The CDR3 DNA follows: TGTGCCAGCTCACCAATGGTAGCCGGGGAGCTGTTTTTT. Protein sequence: CASSPMVAGELFF.

The chain carries TRBV19 and TRBJ1-5, with a tentative D call TRBD1 (5 bases). The germline V and J ends were trimmed by 5 bases and 7 bases, with 12 bases remaining between them. The CDR3 length is 13 residues. CDR1 and CDR2 (germline): LNHDA, SQIVND (reference sequence). The CDR3 reads CASSASRVQPQHF. DNA for the CDR3: TGTGCCAGTAGTGCCTCCAGGGTGCAGCCCCAGCATTTT.

Many counts were recorded for this clonotype. Written as DNA, the CDR3 is TGTGCCAGCAGCCAGGGCTACAATGAGCAGTTCTTC. Translation gives CASSQGYNEQFF. This rearrangement joins TRBV3-1 to TRBJ2-1; unclear D gene. Germline V CDR1 and CDR2: LGHDT, YNNKEL (reference sequence). V dropped 3 bases and J dropped 3 bases, with 3 bases sitting between them. CDR3 length: 12 amino acids.

This clonotype came up many times. The chain recombines TRBV6-2 or TRBV6-3 with TRBJ2-7, with TRBD2 matching over 7 bases. This CDR3 has 13 residues. Trimming at V came to 2 bases and at J to 4 bases, leaving 2 bases not matched to a gene. CDR1 MNHEY and CDR2 SVGEGT come from the germline V gene. The CDR3 here is CASSYLRGYEQYF. The CDR3 DNA is TGTGCCAGCAGTTACCTGCGGGGGTACGAGCAGTACTTC.

This rearrangement joins TRBV7-9 to TRBJ2-1; D not resolved. In germline, CDR1 is SEHNR, CDR2 FQNEAQ (reference sequence). V gave up 6 bases and J gave up 6 bases, with 12 bases separating them. The CDR3 is 13 amino acids. The CDR3 loop is CASRSPNANEQFF. The DNA for the CDR3 is TGTGCCAGCAGATCTCCTAACGCCAATGAGCAGTTCTTC.

This clonotype was seen a handful of times. The chain combines TRBV12-3 or TRBV12-4 with TRBJ1-4; 7 bases match TRBD1. The CDR3 is 16 residues long. With V trimmed by 1 base and J by 0 bases, 2 bases remained unmatched. The CDR3 sequence is CASSLGQGSTNEKLFF. In DNA, the CDR3 is TGTGCCAGCAGTTTAGGACAGGGATCAACTAATGAAAAACTGTTTTTT.